Following are 19 T cell receptor beta chains from one sample sequenced in a study of early T cells in non-severe SARS-CoV-2 infection. Via MiXCR, TCRdb re-called the 5' RACE reads, giving one row per CDR3 protein. In the table there are tens of thousands of distinct CDR3 sequences, 13% of which are singletons. Sequenced material: whole blood. The receptors derive from an adult who was a healthcare worker with PCR-confirmed SARS-CoV-2 infection or an uninfected control (not recorded which).

This clonotype was found a few times. CDR3 DNA sequence: TGTGCCAGCAGCTTGGCCAGGAACTATGGCTACACCTTC. This codes for CASSLARNYGYTF. This chain connects TRBV5-6 to TRBJ1-2; D gene unclear. CDR1 SGHDT and CDR2 YYEEEE come from the germline V gene. V was shortened by 0 bases and J by 2 bases, with 5 bases between the two germline ends. CDR3 length: 13 residues.

The sample holds many counts of this clonotype. This rearrangement joins TRBV9 to TRBJ2-1; no firm D call. This CDR3 is built from 15 residues. V was cut by 0 bases and J by 0 bases, with 7 bases left in between. Germline loops: CDR1 SGDLS, CDR2 YYNGEE. The CDR3 DNA reads as TGTGCCAGCAGCGTAGTGGGTAGCTCCTACAATGAGCAGTTCTTC. Protein product: CASSVVGSSYNEQFF.

Many counts were recorded for this clonotype. The chain uses TRBV12-3 or TRBV12-4 and TRBJ2-5; the D gene could be TRBD1 or TRBD2 (6 bases each). Trimming removed 5 bases from V and 0 bases from J, with 10 bases in between. The CDR3 is made up of 14 amino acids. CDR3: CASSARGHQETQYF. DNA of the CDR3: TGTGCCAGCAGTGCCCGGGGGCACCAAGAGACCCAGTACTTC.

The sample holds a few counts of this clonotype. The CDR3 is CASSGWTEETQYF. As DNA, the CDR3 is TGCGCCAGCAGCGGTTGGACGGAAGAGACCCAGTACTTC. V usage is TRBV4-1 and J usage is TRBJ2-5; no reliable D call. V lost 5 bases and J 3 bases, leaving 10 bases between the germline ends. CDR1 and CDR2 from the germline V gene are MGHRA and YSYEKL. This CDR3 region has 13 residues.

This clonotype was detected ten times or more. The rearrangement links TRBV6-1 to TRBJ1-5; 9 bases fit TRBD1. Germline values: CDR1 MNHNS, CDR2 SASEGT. The CDR3 sequence is 15 residues long. The V segment lost 7 bases and the J segment 0 bases; nucleotides outside the gene matches: 4. The CDR3 is CASKSGQGSNQPQHF. CDR3 nucleotides: TGTGCCAGCAAGTCGGGACAGGGTAGCAATCAGCCCCAGCATTTT.

This clonotype was picked up a small number of times. V usage is TRBV20-1 and J usage is TRBJ1-5; perhaps TRBD1 as D (5 bases). V shed 6 bases and J shed 2 bases, with 11 bases lying between them. From germline, CDR1 is DFQATT and CDR2 SNEGSKA (reference sequence). The CDR3 length is 13 residues. The CDR3 sequence: CSAGQSRNQPQHF. For the CDR3, the DNA is TGCAGTGCGGGGCAGTCTCGCAATCAGCCCCAGCATTTT.

In this sample, this clonotype turned up a few times. The rearrangement uses TRBV19 and TRBJ2-2, with D possibly matching TRBD1 (5 bases). From germline, CDR1 is LNHDA and CDR2 SQIVND (reference sequence). This CDR3 region has 12 residues. Trimming cost V 9 bases and J 1 base, with 6 bases left between them. The CDR3 DNA reads as TGTGCCAGCACAGGGAACACCGGGGAGCTGTTTTTT. The encoded protein is CASTGNTGELFF.

At least ten counts were recorded for this clonotype. The rearrangement links TRBV13 to TRBJ2-5; 7 nucleotides agree with TRBD1. This CDR3 comprises 16 residues. Germline values: CDR1 PRHDT, CDR2 FYEKMQ (reference sequence). Trimming at V came to 5 bases and at J to 4 bases, leaving 13 bases not matched to a gene. The CDR3 DNA is TGTGCCAGCAGCCCGGACAGGATGGCTAGTCTAGAGACCCAGTACTTC. Its protein is CASSPDRMASLETQYF.

In its sample, this clonotype was seen many times. The J gene is TRBJ2-7, the V gene TRBV6-4, with unresolved D. From germline, CDR1 is MRHNA and CDR2 SNTAGT. Trimming removed 2 bases from V and 2 bases from J, with 7 bases in between. The CDR3 consists of 13 residues. The CDR3 bases are TGTGCCAGCAGTGACCTGCAGACCTACGAGCAGTACTTC. As protein: CASSDLQTYEQYF.

Many counts were recorded for this clonotype. V gene TRBV11-2 combines with J gene TRBJ1-4; no definite D call. V lost 2 bases, J lost 4 bases, and 8 bases lay in between. The CDR3 length is 14 residues. Germline assignment: CDR1 SGHAT and CDR2 FQNNGV. In DNA, the CDR3 is TGTGCCAGCAGCTTAAAGGACGGTAATGAAAAACTGTTTTTT. It specifies CASSLKDGNEKLFF.

In this sample, this clonotype turned up many times. CDR3 amino acids: CAWKNPRVPGDTDTQYF. DNA for the CDR3: TGTGCCTGGAAGAATCCAAGGGTCCCCGGGGACACAGATACGCAGTATTTT. The rearrangement links TRBV30 to TRBJ2-3, with a possible D match to TRBD2 (5 bases). Germline V gene data show CDR1 as GTSNPN and CDR2 as SVGIG (reference sequence). V lost 4 bases to trimming and J lost 2 bases, with 22 bases between them. This CDR3 has 17 residues.

This clonotype came up many times. The chain recombines TRBV7-6 with TRBJ2-3; perhaps TRBD1 as D (6 bases). The V end was cut by 5 bases, the J end by 0 bases, with 18 bases between. Germline V gene sequence: CDR1 SGHVS, CDR2 FNYEAQ. This CDR3 comprises 17 residues. Written as DNA, the CDR3 is TGTGCCAGCAGCCCCCGGACAGCCACGACTAGCACAGATACGCAGTATTTT. Encoded protein: CASSPRTATTSTDTQYF.

This clonotype was recorded many times. This rearrangement joins TRBV9 to TRBJ2-7, with TRBD2 identical over 8 bases. The J segment lost 2 bases and the V segment lost 2 bases, leaving 3 bases of the junction unmatched. Germline V gene sequence: CDR1 SGDLS, CDR2 YYNGEE. CDR3 length: 14 residues. CDR3 loop: CASSVGAGAYEQYF. In DNA, the CDR3 is TGTGCCAGCAGCGTTGGAGCGGGGGCCTACGAGCAGTACTTC.

The chain couples TRBV15 to TRBJ1-3, with TRBD1 as a possible D gene (5 bases). CDR3 length: 15 amino acids. From germline, CDR1 is LNHNV and CDR2 YYDKDF (reference sequence). V was trimmed by 1 base and J by 2 bases, leaving 9 bases between them. In nucleotides, the CDR3 is TGTGCCACCAGCAGAGCCCAGACAGCTGGAAACACCATATATTTT. Its protein product is CATSRAQTAGNTIYF.

This clonotype was observed many times. The genes are TRBV27 and TRBJ1-5; D call uncertain. Per germline, CDR1 MNHEY and CDR2 SMNVEV (reference sequence). The ends were cut back, 4 bases at V and 6 bases at J, with 16 bases in the middle. This CDR3 comprises 15 residues. CDR3 loop: CASSSTFQFGQPQHF. As DNA, the CDR3 is TGTGCCAGCAGTTCAACCTTTCAATTCGGTCAGCCCCAGCATTTT.

This clonotype was found a few times. The chain has TRBV18 and TRBJ1-2; no clear D. Germline V gene lookup returns CDR1 KGHSH and CDR2 LQKENI. The CDR3 totals 13 residues. V lost 4 bases and J 0 bases, leaving 6 bases between the germline ends. CDR3 sequence (DNA): TGTGCCAGCTCACTAGGAGCTAACTATGGCTACACCTTC. Translating it yields CASSLGANYGYTF. Full variable domain (remainder filled in from reference TRBV18 and TRBJ1-2): NAGVMQNPRHLVRRRGQEARLRCSPMKGHSHVYWYRQLPEEGLKFMVYLQKENIIDESGMPKERFSAEFPKEGPSILRIQQVVRGDSAAYFCASSLGANYGYTFGSGTRLTVV.

This clonotype has just a few counts. The chain joins TRBV19 to TRBJ1-5, with 7 nucleotides matching TRBD1. This CDR3 comprises 13 residues. From germline, CDR1 is LNHDA and CDR2 SQIVND (reference sequence). Trimming removed 4 bases from V and 5 bases from J; junction bases left unmatched: 2. In nucleotides, the CDR3 is TGTGCCAGTAGTACGCAGGGGGATCAGCCCCAGCATTTT. Protein: CASSTQGDQPQHF.

V usage is TRBV24-1 and J usage is TRBJ2-3, with a tentative D call TRBD2 (6 bases). CDR1 is KGHDR and CDR2 is SFDVKD in the germline V gene. Trimming stripped 7 bases from V and 0 bases from J, with 10 bases between. This CDR3 has 14 residues. Here the CDR3 DNA reads TGTGCCACCAGCGGAGGGCCTAGCACAGATACGCAGTATTTT. Encoded protein: CATSGGPSTDTQYF.

V and J are TRBV20-1 and TRBJ2-1; 10 bases are shared with TRBD1. Losses at the gene ends were 5 bases for V and 7 bases for J; bases not matched to a gene: 11. The CDR3 is 15 residues long. CDR1 DFQATT and CDR2 SNEGSKA come from the germline V gene (reference sequence). CDR3 nucleotide sequence: TGCAGTGCTCCAGCACCGGGACAGGGGAGGAATGAGCAGTTCTTC. Protein sequence: CSAPAPGQGRNEQFF.